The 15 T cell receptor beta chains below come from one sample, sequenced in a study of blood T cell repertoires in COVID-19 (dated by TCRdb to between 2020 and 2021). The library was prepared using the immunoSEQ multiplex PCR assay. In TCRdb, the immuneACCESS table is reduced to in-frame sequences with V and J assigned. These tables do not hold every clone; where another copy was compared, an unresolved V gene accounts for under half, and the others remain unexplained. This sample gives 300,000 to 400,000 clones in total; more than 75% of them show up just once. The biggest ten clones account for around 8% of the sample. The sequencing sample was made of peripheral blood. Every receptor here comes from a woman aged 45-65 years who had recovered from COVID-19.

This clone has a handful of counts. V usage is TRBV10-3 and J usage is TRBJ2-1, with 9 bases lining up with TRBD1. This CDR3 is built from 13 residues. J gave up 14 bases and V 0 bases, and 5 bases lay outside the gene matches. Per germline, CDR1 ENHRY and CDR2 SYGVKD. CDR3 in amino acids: CAISESGQGYKFF. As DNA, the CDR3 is TGTGCCATCAGTGAGTCGGGACAGGGATACAAGTTCTTC.

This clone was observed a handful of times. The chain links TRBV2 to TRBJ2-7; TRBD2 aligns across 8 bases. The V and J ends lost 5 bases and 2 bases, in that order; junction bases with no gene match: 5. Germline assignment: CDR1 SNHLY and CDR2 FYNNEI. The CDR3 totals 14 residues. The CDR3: CASSFQAGAYEQYF. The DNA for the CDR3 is TGTGCCAGCAGTTTCCAAGCGGGGGCCTACGAGCAGTACTTC.

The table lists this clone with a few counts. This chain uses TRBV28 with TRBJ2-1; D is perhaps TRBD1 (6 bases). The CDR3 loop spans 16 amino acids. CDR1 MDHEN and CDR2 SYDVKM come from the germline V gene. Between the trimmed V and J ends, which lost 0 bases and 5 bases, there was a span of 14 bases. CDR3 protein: CASSLWGRGDNNEQFF. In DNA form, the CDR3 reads TGTGCCAGCAGTTTATGGGGCAGGGGAGACAACAATGAGCAGTTCTTC.

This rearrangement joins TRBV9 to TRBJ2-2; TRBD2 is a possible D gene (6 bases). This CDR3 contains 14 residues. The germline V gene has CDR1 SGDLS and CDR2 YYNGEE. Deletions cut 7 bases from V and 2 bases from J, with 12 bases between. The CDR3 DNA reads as TGTGCCAGCCGGATGGGGACTAACACCGGGGAGCTGTTTTTT. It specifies CASRMGTNTGELFF.

The CDR3 region is CASSDNTDTQYF. The CDR3 nucleotides are TGTGCCAGCAGTGATAACACAGATACGCAGTATTTT. The rearrangement links TRBV2 to TRBJ2-3, with no clear D. The CDR3 has 12 amino acids. V was pared by 3 bases and J by 2 bases, with 3 bases between. The germline CDR1 and CDR2 sequences are SNHLY and FYNNEI. The entire variable domain, with the rest obtained from reference TRBV2 and TRBJ2-3, is as follows: EPEVTQTPSHQVTQMGQEVILRCVPISNHLYFYWYRQILGQKVEFLVSFYNNEISEKSEIFDDQFSVERPDGSNFTLKIRSTKLEDSAMYFCASSDNTDTQYFGPGTRLTVL.

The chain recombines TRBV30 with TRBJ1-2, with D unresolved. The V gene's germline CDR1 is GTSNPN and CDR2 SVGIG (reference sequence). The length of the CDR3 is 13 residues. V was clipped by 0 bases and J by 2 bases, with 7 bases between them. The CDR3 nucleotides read TGTGCCTGGAGTGTTGGAGAAAACTATGGCTACACCTTC. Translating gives CAWSVGENYGYTF.

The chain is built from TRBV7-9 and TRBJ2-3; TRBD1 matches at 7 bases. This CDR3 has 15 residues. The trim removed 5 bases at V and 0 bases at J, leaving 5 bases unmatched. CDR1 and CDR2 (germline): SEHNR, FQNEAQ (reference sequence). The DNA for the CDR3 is TGTGCCAGCAGCGTAGGGACAGCGAGCACAGATACGCAGTATTTT. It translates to CASSVGTASTDTQYF.

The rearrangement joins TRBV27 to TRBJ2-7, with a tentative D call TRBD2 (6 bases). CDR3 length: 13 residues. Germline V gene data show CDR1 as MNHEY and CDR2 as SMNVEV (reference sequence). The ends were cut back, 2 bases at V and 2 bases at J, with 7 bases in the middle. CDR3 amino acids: CASSLGGTYEQYF. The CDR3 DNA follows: TGTGCCAGCAGTTTAGGGGGGACCTACGAGCAGTACTTC.

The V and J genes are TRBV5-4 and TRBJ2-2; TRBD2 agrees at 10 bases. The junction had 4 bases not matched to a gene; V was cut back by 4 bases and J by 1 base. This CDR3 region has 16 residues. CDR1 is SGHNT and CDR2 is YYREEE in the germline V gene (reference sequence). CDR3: CASSIGLAENTGELFF. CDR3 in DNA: TGTGCCAGCAGCATAGGACTAGCGGAGAACACCGGGGAGCTGTTTTTT.

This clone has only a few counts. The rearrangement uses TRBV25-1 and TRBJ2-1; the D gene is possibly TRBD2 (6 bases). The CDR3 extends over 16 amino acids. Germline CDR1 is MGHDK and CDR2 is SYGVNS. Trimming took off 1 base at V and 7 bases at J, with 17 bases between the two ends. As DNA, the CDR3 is TGTGCCAGCAGTGAATCCGTGGGGCGCGGGATAAATGAGCAGTTCTTC. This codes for CASSESVGRGINEQFF.

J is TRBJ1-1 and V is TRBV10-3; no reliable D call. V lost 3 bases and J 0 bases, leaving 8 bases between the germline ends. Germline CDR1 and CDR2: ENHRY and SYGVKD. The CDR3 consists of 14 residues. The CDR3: CAISDGKMNTEAFF. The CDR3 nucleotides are TGTGCCATCAGTGACGGGAAGATGAACACTGAAGCTTTCTTT.

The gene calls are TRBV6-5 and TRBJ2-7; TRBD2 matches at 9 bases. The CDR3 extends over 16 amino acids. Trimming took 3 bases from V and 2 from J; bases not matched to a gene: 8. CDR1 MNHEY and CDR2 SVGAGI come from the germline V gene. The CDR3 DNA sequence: TGTGCCAGCAGTTATTCTGTCGCGGGAGGGCCCTACGAGCAGTACTTC. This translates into CASSYSVAGGPYEQYF.

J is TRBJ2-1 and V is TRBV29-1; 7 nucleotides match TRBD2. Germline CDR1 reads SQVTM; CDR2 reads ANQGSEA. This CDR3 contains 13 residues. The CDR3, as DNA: TGCAGGGTAGGAGTTGCGGGAGAGGGGGAGCAGTTCTTC. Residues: CRVGVAGEGEQFF.

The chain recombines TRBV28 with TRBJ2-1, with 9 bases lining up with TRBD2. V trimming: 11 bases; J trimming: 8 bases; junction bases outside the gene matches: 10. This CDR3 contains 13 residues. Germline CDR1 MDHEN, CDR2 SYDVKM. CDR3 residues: CALLQREVHEQFF. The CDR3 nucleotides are TGTGCCCTGTTGCAGCGGGAGGTTCATGAGCAGTTCTTC.

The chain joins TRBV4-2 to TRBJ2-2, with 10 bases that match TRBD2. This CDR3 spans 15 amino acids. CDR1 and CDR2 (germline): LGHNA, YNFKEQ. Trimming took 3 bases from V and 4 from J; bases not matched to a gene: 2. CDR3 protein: CASSHLAGATGELFF. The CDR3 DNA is TGTGCCAGCAGCCACCTAGCGGGAGCCACCGGGGAGCTGTTTTTT.